This TCR beta chain emerged from a study of cytomegalovirus exposure and HLA in healthy donors (dated by TCRdb to about 2017). For the study in its entirety: According to an earlier analysis of a few hundred of the donors, about 180 million T cells yielded roughly 110 million unique TCR beta sequences and 276 Gb of sequence data. An early release covering about 600 HLA-typed donors comprised 300 to 350 gigabases of sequencing data and 85 million to 100 million unique TCR sequences. Of the roughly 430 genotyped donors, around 81% fell in the genetic ancestry cluster associated with self-reported Caucasian donors. The study aimed to test whether cataloging public T cell receptors could reveal signatures of past pathogen exposure. Using immunosequencing, the study profiled T cell repertoires from around 670 subjects and related those repertoires to cytomegalovirus serostatus. A separate validation cohort of about 110 different subjects was used in addition to the 666-subject first cohort. The study combined high-throughput TCR immunosequencing, statistical association of individual TCRs with disease status, and machine learning to predict cytomegalovirus infection status. In a later analysis, previously published TCR beta repertoires from 550 to 700 donors were re-analyzed and high-resolution HLA genotyping was added so that TCR occurrence patterns could be studied. Rather than drawing on any new phenotypic data, the later analysis identified candidate immune exposures from TCR beta sequences and the way those sequences occurred across donors. An earlier analysis of 587 of the donors applied high-throughput TCR beta sequencing to assess whether each TCR beta V gene segment acted as functional or pseudogenic. Donor age, sex, ethnicity and CMV serostatus were compiled together with the repertoire data. A later genetic analysis used genome-wide SNP genotypes for about 55% of the 666 donors, treating that subset as a discovery cohort. Every repertoire in the discovery cohort had been generated on one and the same sequencing platform. Class I and class II HLA loci were covered by the typing at four-digit resolution. The number of typed donors differed by locus: about 629-640 for A, B, C, DRB1 and DQB1; some 540 for DQA1; fewer than 610 for DPA1; and about 450 for DPB1. Because of strong linkage in the cohort, four or five DR-DQ haplotypes were treated as single units for association and clustering. Across some 400 genotyped donors of the cohort, an average of about 200,000 unique TCR beta nucleotide sequences per donor were sequenced, and roughly 20% of those sequences were non-productive. What the work shows at the level of the full study, not this receptor alone: The 87-base-pair reads could not distinguish some IMGT-functional V segments, including TRBV6-2 and TRBV6-3, so those segments were excluded. While some public TCRs were present in many individuals, most TCR sequences turned up only very rarely across donors. A further reported finding was that TCR beta sequences accurately predicted the HLA-A and HLA-B alleles for most subjects in the first cohort. In a later analysis, HLA-associated TCR beta chains showed more clonal expansion and lower generation probabilities than non-associated chains that were equally common. According to a later analysis, most CMV-associated TCR beta chains appeared to be HLA-restricted, and the HLA associations seemed to be driven largely by CMV exposure. CMV serostatus was the only immune exposure information available for the cohort. The study gave a list of 150 to 200 TCR beta chains associated with cytomegalovirus. A later genetic analysis associated a missense DCLRE1C variant with V-gene and J-gene trimming of TCR beta chains, and an independent cohort replicated the association. Strong co-occurrence of HLA alleles, especially DR and DQ, made assigning TCR associations to individual alleles difficult. In vitro tests confirmed that a few of the cytomegalovirus-associated TCR beta chains recognize cytomegalovirus antigens. The classifier was reported to diagnose cytomegalovirus status with high specificity and sensitivity in both the original and validation cohorts. A later genetic analysis reported fewer N-insertions in productive TCRs among donors in an Asian-associated ancestry cluster than the approximately 700-donor mean. An earlier analysis of around 600 of the donors showed that most TCR beta V segments appeared in productive rearrangements either about 87% or about 30% of the time, which broadly matched IMGT annotations. Specific HLA alleles were associated with roughly 16,000 TCR beta sequences at a false discovery rate of 0.05 in a later analysis. Several of the top co-occurrence clusters appeared to be linked to parvovirus B19, influenza, CMV and Epstein-Barr virus, according to a later analysis. Because HLA typing was missing for some donors at each locus, association tests included only the typed subset. Only TCR beta chains were sequenced in this cohort, and the absence of alpha or paired-chain data limited detectable features. The authors suggested that the approach could potentially be generalized to other disease states and immunological phenotypes. The earlier analysis of about 600 of the donors excluded roughly 17 rarely observed V segments, including chromosome 9 orphons, because counts were too low. In a later analysis, the rate of TCR association differed among HLA loci, with DRB1 alleles having the most associated TCRs and HLA-C alleles having the fewest. Sequencing depth was assumed to be roughly uniform across donors in the presence/absence analyses, though that assumption may not hold. A cluster of highly shared sequence variants was judged likely to represent a technical artifact of the sequencing pipeline. Linkage disequilibrium might explain the correlated functional status among segregating V segments, but an unknown experimental factor could not be excluded.

The cohort was made up of about 670 healthy bone marrow donors. All cohort members were sampled while nominally healthy, although unrecorded immune exposures were likely present. The donor tested CMV seronegative and was one of the 352 seronegative cohort members. Every donor gave a peripheral blood sample, and the peripheral blood mononuclear cells from that sample were used for TCR beta sequencing. The Qiagen DNeasy Blood Extraction Kit was used to extract genomic DNA from the blood cell samples. The library was obtained by the immunoSEQ multiplex PCR assay. For the multiplex PCR, a mixture combining 60 forward primers for TCR Vbeta segments and 13 reverse primers for TCR Jbeta segments was used. The CDR3 region of rearranged TCR beta genes was amplified from genomic DNA with a multiplex PCR assay. The amplified TCR beta libraries were sequenced on the Illumina HiSeq System as 87-base-pair reads. The study's processing was this. In a later analysis, tens of millions of unique TCR beta chains were counted across the roughly 670 repertoires, and around 11 million of these chains were shared by at least two donors. Raw reads were error-corrected and collapsed into unique sequences with a nearest-neighbor algorithm that merged closely related sequences to remove PCR and sequencing errors. To assign V, D and J gene segments, CDR3 sequences were aligned to IMGT reference sequences. For a sequence to be retained, a match of at least six nucleotides was required to both a V gene segment and a J gene segment. A rearrangement counted as productive if the CDR3 had no stop codons and remained in frame with V and J, and every other rearrangement counted as non-productive. Following IMGT convention, CDR3 was defined as the stretch from the second conserved V-encoded cysteine to the conserved J-encoded phenylalanine. The earlier analysis of roughly 590 of the donors excluded sequences that lacked an unambiguous match to a single V gene segment. An earlier analysis of 587 of the donors classified V segments as functional when productive rearrangements were above 56.7% and as segregating when the standard deviation between donors was above 5%. To diagnose cytomegalovirus status from the catalog of TCR beta chain sequences, a statistical classification framework was built. In a later analysis, TCR nucleotide sequences were compared against IMGT/GENE-DB human TR gene sequences so that V and J genes could be assigned. In a later analysis, CDR3 sequences and most-parsimonious VDJ recombination scenarios were assigned using the TCRdist pipeline. In a later analysis, each TCR beta chain was defined by its CDR3 amino acid sequence together with its V-gene family, and reads without a unique V-gene family were excluded. As a way to deal with suspected cross-contamination and a sequencing artifact, a later analysis dropped approximately 570 nucleotide sequences that were highly shared and had low generation probability. In a later analysis, a clonal expansion index was calculated for each public chain from normalized within-repertoire ranks of inferred template counts. Generation probabilities in a later analysis came from a VDJ recombination model fitted to out-of-frame rearrangements, and those results were checked against IGoR. In a later analysis, hypergeometric tests were used to score TCR-TCR, TCR-HLA and TCR-CMV co-occurrence, with a repertoire-size bias correction applied to TCR pairs. To estimate false discovery rates, a later analysis permuted the HLA or CMV assignments 20 times. In a later analysis, co-occurring TCRs were grouped with DBSCAN, and TCRdist sequence similarity was added when clustering was performed within HLA-allele-positive subsets. Repertoires with fewer than 30,000 or more than 120,000 public chains were left out of co-occurrence clustering, as were about 5 repertoires with anomalous nucleotide sharing. TCRdb limited this immuneACCESS table to in-frame rearrangements with V and J called. A share of clones is missing; checked studies link under half to unresolved V genes, and the rest is unexplained. V, J and clone size were drawn from that table, and D and trimming were deduced from the DNA. Present in this sample are under 150,000 clones, around 78% of which were seen just once. Around 1.5% of the sample goes to the ten largest clones.

About this clone itself: Its recognized antigen is unknown. Per-base quality was not reported, and no clone a single base away is much larger than it.

Trimming at the junction amounts to 3 bases on V and 6 bases on J, and the germline ends lie 11 bases apart. The CDR3 numbers 14 residues from cysteine through phenylalanine. The retained sequence is limited to the CDR3, 42 bases, with the frame set at the first base. Via the germline V gene, CDR1 is SNHLY and CDR2 FYNNEI. Here the chain combines TRBV2 and TRBJ1-4; perhaps TRBD1 is the D gene, with 5 bases matching. The sequencing sample was made of PBMCs. This receptor was identified in a woman younger than 30 in good health and CMV-seronegative. The sequenced DNA is TGTGCCAGCAGTGACCAGGGAGGGTATGAAAAACTGTTTTTT. It codes for CASSDQGGYEKLFF.